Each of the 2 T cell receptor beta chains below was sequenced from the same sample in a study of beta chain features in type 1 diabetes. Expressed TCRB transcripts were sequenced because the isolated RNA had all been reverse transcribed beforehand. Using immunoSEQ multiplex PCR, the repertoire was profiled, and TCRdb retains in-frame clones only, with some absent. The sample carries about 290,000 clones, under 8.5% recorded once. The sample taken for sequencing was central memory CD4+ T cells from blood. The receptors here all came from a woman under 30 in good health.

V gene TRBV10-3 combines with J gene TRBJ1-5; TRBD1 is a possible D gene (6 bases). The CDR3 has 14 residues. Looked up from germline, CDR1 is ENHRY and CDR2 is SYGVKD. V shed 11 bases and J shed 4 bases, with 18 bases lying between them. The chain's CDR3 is CAGDTGGLNQPQHF. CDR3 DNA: TGTGCCGGGGACACTGGGGGGCTTAATCAGCCCCAGCATTTT.

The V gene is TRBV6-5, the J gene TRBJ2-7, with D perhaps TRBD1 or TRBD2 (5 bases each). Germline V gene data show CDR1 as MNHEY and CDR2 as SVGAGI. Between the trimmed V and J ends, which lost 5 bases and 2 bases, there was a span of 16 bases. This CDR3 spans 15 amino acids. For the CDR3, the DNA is TGTGCCAGCAGTGCAAACCGGGACCTCCCCTACGAGCAGTACTTC. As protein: CASSANRDLPYEQYF.